The following is a TCR beta chain sequence with its context. The sample is drawn from a study of blood T cell repertoires in COVID-19. Whole-study context: COVID-19 samples from acute and convalescent phases originated in the United States, Italy and Spain. T cells, B-cell-depleted T cells, or PBMCs provided the cDNA or gDNA that served as material.

The authors' processing: Nucleated cell counts were estimated from reference gene primer amplification. Using immunoSEQ multiplex PCR, the repertoire was profiled, and TCRdb retains in-frame clones only, with some absent. From that table come the V and J calls and clone size; the DNA was used to work out D and trimming. The sample has about 54,000 clones, about nine tenths seen once; the top ten hold approximately 7.8%. The ends were cut back, 10 bases at V and 4 bases at J, with 17 bases in the middle. CDR3 length equals 15 residues. Looked up from germline, CDR1 is WSHSY and CDR2 is SAAADI. The sample comprised peripheral blood. The sequence was collected from a man aged 50-59 years with active COVID-19. The chain couples TRBV10-2 to TRBJ1-6; D remains unclear. CDR3 bases: TGCGCCACCAAACCCGATCAGGTGTATAATTCACCCCTCCACTTT. Protein: CATKPDQVYNSPLHF.